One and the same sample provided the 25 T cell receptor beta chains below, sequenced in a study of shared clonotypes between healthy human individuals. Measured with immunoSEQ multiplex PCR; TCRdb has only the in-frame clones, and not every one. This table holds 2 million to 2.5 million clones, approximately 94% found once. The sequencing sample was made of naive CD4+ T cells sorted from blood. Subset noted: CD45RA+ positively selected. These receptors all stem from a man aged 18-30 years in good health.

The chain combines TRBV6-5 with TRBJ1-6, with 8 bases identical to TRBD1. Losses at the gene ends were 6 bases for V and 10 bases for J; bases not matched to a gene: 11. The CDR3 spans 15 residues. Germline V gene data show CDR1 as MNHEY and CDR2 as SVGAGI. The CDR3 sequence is CASRAGQGVHSPLHF. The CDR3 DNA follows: TGTGCCAGCAGGGCCGGACAGGGAGTACACTCACCCCTCCACTTT.

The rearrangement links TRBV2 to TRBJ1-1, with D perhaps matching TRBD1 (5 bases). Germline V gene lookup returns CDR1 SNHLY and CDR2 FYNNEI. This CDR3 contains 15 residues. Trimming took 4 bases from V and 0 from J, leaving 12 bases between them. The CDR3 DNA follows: TGTGCCAGCAGTGTCGCAGGGCAGGTGAACACTGAAGCTTTCTTT. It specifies CASSVAGQVNTEAFF.

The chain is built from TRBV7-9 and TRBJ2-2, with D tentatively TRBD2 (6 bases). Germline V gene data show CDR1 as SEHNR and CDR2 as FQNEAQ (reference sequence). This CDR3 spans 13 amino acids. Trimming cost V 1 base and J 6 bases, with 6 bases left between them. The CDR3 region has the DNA TGTGCCAGCAGCTTAGGGGAGGCCGGGGAGCTGTTTTTT. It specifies CASSLGEAGELFF.

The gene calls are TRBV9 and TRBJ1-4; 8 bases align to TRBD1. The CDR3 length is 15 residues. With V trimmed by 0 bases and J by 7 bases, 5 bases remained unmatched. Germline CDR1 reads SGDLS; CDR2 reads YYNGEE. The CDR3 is CASSVAGTGVEKLFF. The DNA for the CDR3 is TGTGCCAGCAGCGTAGCCGGGACAGGCGTTGAAAAACTGTTTTTT.

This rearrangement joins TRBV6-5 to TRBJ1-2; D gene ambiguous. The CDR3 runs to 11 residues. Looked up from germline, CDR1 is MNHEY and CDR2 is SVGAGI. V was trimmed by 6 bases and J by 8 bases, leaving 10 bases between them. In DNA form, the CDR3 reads TGTGCCAGCAGGTCTGGAGAGGGCTACACCTTC. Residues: CASRSGEGYTF.

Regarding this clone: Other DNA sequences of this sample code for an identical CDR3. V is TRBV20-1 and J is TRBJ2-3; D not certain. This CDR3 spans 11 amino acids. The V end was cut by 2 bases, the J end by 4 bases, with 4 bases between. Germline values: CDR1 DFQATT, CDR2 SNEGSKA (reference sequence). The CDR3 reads CSARSSDTQYF. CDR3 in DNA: TGCAGTGCTAGATCCTCAGATACGCAGTATTTT.

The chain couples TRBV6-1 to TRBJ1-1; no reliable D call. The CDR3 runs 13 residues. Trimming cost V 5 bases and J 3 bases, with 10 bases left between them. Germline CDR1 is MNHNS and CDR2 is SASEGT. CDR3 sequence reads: CASSSARYTEAFF. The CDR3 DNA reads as TGTGCCAGCAGTTCCGCACGGTACACTGAAGCTTTCTTT.

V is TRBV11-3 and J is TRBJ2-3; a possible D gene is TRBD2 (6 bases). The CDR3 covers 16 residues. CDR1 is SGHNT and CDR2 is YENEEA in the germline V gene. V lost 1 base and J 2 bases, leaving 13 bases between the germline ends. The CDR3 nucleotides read TGTGCCAGCAGCTTAGGAATGGAGGGGCTCACAGATACGCAGTATTTT. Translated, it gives CASSLGMEGLTDTQYF.

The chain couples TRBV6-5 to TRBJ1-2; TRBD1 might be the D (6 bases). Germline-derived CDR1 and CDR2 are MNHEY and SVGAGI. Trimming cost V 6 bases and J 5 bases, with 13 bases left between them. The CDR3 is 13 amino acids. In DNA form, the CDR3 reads TGTGCCAGCAGCTGGGGGGGCTCATATGGCTACACCTTC. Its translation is CASSWGGSYGYTF.

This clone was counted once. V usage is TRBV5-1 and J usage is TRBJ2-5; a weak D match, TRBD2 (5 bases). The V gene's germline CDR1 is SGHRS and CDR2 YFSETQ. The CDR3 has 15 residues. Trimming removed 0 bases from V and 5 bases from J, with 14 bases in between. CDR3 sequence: CASSLEVGGRETQYF. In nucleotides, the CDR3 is TGCGCCAGCAGCTTGGAGGTAGGAGGAAGGGAGACCCAGTACTTC.

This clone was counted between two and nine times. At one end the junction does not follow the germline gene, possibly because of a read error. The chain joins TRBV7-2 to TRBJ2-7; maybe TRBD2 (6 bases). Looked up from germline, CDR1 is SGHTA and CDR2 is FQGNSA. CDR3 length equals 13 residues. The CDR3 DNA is TGTGCCAGCAGCCTAGCGTCAGTAGGGGAGCAGTACTTC. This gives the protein CASSLASVGEQYF.

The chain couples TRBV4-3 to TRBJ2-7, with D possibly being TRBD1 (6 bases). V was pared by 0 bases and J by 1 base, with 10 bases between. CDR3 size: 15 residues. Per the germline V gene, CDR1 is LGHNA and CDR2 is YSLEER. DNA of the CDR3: TGCGCCAGCAGCCAAGAGGCAGGGGATTCCTACGAGCAGTACTTC. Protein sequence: CASSQEAGDSYEQYF.

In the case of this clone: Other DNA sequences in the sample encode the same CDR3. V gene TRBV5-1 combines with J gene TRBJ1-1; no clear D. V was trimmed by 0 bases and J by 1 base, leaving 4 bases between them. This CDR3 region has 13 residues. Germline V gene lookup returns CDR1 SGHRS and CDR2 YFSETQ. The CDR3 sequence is CASSLGPNTEAFF. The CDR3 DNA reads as TGCGCCAGCAGCTTGGGCCCGAACACTGAAGCTTTCTTT.

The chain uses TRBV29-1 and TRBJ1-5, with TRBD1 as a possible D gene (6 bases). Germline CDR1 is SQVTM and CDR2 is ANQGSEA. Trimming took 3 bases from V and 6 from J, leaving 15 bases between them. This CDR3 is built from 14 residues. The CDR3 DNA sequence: TGCAGCGTTGAGGGAGGGGGTGAGGGTCAGCCCCAGCATTTT. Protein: CSVEGGGEGQPQHF. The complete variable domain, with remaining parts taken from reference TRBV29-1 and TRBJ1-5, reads SAVISQKPSRDICQRGTSLTIQCQVDSQVTMMFWYRQQPGQSLTLIATANQGSEATYESGFVIDKFPISRPNLTFSTLTVSNMSPEDSSIYLCSVEGGGEGQPQHFGDGTRLSIL.

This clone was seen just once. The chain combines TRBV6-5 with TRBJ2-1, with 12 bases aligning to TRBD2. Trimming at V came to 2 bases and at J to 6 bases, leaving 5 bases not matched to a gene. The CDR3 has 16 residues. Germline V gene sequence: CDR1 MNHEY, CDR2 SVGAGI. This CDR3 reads CASSYAGTSGFNEQFF. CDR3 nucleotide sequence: TGTGCCAGCAGTTACGCCGGGACTAGCGGGTTCAATGAGCAGTTCTTC.

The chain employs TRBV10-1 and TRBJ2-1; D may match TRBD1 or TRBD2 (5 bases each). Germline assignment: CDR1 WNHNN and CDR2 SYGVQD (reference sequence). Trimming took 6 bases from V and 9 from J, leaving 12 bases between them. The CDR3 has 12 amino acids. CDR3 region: CASSGTGGEQFF. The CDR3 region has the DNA TGCGCCAGCAGCGGTACAGGAGGTGAGCAGTTCTTC.

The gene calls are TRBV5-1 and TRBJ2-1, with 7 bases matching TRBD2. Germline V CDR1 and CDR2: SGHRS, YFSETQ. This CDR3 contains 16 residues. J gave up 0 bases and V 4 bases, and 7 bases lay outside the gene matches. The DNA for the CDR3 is TGCGCCAGCAGCCCACCCTGGGGGGGCTCCTACAATGAGCAGTTCTTC. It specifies CASSPPWGGSYNEQFF.

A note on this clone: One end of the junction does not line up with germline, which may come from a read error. This CDR3 reads CASRLGGEETYEQYF. DNA for the CDR3: TGCGCCAGCAGGTTGGGCGGAGAGGAAACCTACGAGCAGTACTTC. This chain uses TRBV5-1 with TRBJ2-7; D ambiguous. This CDR3 has 15 residues. Germline CDR1 SGHRS, CDR2 YFSETQ. Drawing the rest from reference TRBV5-1 and TRBJ2-7, the complete variable domain is KAGVTQTPRYLIKTRGQQVTLSCSPISGHRSVSWYQQTPGQGLQFLFEYFSETQRNKGNFPGRFSGRQFSNSRSEMNVSTLELGDSALYLCASRLGGEETYEQYFGPGTRLTVT.

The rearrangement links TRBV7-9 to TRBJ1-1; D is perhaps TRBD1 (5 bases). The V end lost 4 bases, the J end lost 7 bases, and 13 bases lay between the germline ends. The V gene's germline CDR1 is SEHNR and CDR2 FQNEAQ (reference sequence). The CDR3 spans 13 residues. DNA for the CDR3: TGTGCCAGCAGCTCAGGCATGGGGGATGAAGCTTTCTTT. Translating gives CASSSGMGDEAFF.

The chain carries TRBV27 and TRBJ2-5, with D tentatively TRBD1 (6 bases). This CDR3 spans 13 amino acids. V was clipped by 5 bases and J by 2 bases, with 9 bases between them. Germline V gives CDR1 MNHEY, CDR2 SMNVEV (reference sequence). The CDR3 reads CASSRGGQETQYF. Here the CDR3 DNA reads TGTGCCAGCAGTCGAGGGGGTCAAGAGACCCAGTACTTC.

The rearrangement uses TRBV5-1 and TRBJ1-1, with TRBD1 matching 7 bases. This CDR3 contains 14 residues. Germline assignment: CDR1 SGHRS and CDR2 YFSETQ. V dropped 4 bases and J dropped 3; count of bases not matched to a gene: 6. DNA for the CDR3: TGCGCCAGCAGCGTCAGGGGGACTCACACTGAAGCTTTCTTT. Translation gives CASSVRGTHTEAFF.

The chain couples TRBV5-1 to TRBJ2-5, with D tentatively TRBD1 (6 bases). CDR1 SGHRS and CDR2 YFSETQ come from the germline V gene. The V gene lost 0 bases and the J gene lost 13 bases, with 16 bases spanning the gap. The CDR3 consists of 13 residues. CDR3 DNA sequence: TGCGCCAGCAGCTTGGGACAGGACCCCTTTCCGTACTTC. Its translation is CASSLGQDPFPYF.

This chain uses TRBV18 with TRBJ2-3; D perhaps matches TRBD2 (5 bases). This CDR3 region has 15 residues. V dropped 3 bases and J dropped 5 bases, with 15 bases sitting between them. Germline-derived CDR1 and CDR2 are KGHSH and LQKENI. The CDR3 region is CASSPLTTSRDTQYF. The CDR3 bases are TGTGCCAGCTCACCCCTGACTACCTCTAGAGATACGCAGTATTTT.

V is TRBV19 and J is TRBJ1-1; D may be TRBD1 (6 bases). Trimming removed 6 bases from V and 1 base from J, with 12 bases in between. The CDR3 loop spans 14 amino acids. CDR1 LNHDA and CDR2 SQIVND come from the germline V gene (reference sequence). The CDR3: CASRYREANTEAFF. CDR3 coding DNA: TGTGCCAGTAGGTACAGGGAAGCGAACACTGAAGCTTTCTTT.

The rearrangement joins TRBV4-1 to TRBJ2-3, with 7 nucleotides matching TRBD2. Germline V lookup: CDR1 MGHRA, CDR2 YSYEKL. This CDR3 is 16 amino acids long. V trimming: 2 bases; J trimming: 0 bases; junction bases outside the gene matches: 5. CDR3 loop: CASSQLSGMSTDTQYF. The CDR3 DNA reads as TGCGCCAGCAGCCAACTGAGCGGGATGAGCACAGATACGCAGTATTTT.